What follows is one TCR beta chain and its context. The CDR3 length is 15 residues. V dropped 5 bases and J dropped 2; count of bases not matched to a gene: 7. Per germline, CDR1 MNHEY and CDR2 SMNVEV (reference sequence). This record belongs to a study of T cell responses to AZD1222 COVID-19 vaccine. Produced via immunoSEQ multiplex PCR; TCRdb's table is partial and in-frame only. The repertoire has 150,000 to 250,000 clones, approximately 93% of them found once; the top ten carry roughly 0.99%. The J gene is TRBJ2-5, the V gene TRBV27; TRBD2 matches 8 bases. The source of this sequence is an adult who received the AZD1222 COVID-19 vaccine. The material was peripheral blood, obtained 28 days after the second AZD1222 dose. The CDR3 loop reads CASSRRRGGQETQYF. CDR3 sequence (DNA): TGTGCCAGCAGTCGGCGACGGGGGGGTCAAGAGACCCAGTACTTC.